This T cell receptor beta chain came from a study of T cell responses to AZD1222 COVID-19 vaccine. The overall study: Second doses that came at about 4 or about 12 weeks were put together.

This CDR3 comprises 14 residues. Germline V CDR1 and CDR2: KGHSH, LQKENI. Trimming took off 6 bases at V and 3 bases at J, with 14 bases between the two ends. For this clone: Its antigen remains unidentified.

Sequencing used immunoSEQ multiplex PCR; TCRdb keeps in-frame clones, though not all of them. The sample holds under 150,000 clones, 85% to 90% seen once. Broader study findings: Among those given AZD1222, only five or six were seropositive at baseline. Two AZD1222 administrations were followed by greater Spike-specific TCR breadth and depth.

Sequenced here: peripheral blood, sampled on day 0 of AZD1222 vaccination. This TCR was recovered from an adult in good health. The chain joins TRBV18 to TRBJ1-1, with D tentatively TRBD1 (5 bases). Here the CDR3 reads CASSLGGEDTEAFF. CDR3 nucleotides: TGTGCCAGCTCTTTGGGGGGTGAGGACACTGAAGCTTTCTTT.